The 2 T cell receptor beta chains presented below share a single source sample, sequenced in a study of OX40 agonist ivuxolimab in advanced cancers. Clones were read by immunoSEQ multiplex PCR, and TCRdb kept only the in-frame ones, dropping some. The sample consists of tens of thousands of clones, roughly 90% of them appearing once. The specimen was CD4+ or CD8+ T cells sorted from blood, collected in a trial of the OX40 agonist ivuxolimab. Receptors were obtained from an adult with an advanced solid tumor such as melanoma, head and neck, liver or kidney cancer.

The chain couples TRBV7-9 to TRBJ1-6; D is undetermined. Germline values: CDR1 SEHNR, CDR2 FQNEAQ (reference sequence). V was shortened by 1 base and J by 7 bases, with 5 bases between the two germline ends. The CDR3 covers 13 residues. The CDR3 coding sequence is TGTGCCAGCAGCTTAGGTCAGAATTCACCCCTCCACTTT. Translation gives CASSLGQNSPLHF.

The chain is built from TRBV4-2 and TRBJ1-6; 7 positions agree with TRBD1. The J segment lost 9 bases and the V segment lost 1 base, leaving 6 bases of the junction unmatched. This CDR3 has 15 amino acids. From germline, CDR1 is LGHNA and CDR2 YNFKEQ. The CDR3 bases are TGTGCCAGCAGCCAAGTGGGACAGTGGGGTTCACCCCTCCACTTT. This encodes CASSQVGQWGSPLHF.